These 14 T cell receptor beta chains were sequenced from one sample in a study of CXCR3-negative and CXCR3-positive naive CD8 T cells. The study made its TRB cDNA libraries by 5' RACE, adding UMI labels. TCRdb re-called the 5' RACE reads and shows each CDR3 protein once, DNA omitted. The table for this sample gives tens of thousands of distinct CDR3 sequences. Input material: naive CXCR3- CD8+ T cells from blood. Subset denoted: CD45RO-CCR7+CD27+CD95- naive CD8+ T cells lacking CXCR3 (TNR3-). Receptors originate from a human donor in good health. Some clones in this sample may be carry-over from other donors' samples.

The chain uses TRBV7-9 and TRBJ2-5. Germline V CDR1 and CDR2: SEHNR, FQNEAQ (reference sequence). The CDR3 runs to 15 residues. The CDR3 spells CASSPPTRMEETQYF.

The chain carries TRBV7-9 and TRBJ2-1; TCRdb calls TRBD2, which cannot be checked without DNA. Germline assignment: CDR1 SEHNR and CDR2 FQNEAQ (reference sequence). The CDR3 contains 16 residues. The CDR3 is CASSSPLAGVYNEQFF.

The V gene is TRBV4-3, the J gene TRBJ2-7. This CDR3 spans 14 amino acids. Germline values: CDR1 LGHNA, CDR2 YSLEER. CDR3 protein: CASSHQGGSHEQYF.

The V gene is TRBV5-6, the J gene TRBJ2-7; no DNA is available, so the TRBD2 call from TCRdb remains unchecked. The CDR3 is 13 amino acids. Germline values: CDR1 SGHDT, CDR2 YYEEEE. The CDR3 sequence: CASSTGTSYEQYF.

The chain is built from TRBV14 and TRBJ2-7; TCRdb's D call, TRBD1, is unchecked because there is no DNA. The CDR3 loop spans 15 amino acids. Looked up from germline, CDR1 is SGHDN and CDR2 is FVKESK. The CDR3 is CASSPTAGQTYEQYF.

The chain links TRBV20-1 to TRBJ2-1; TCRdb's D call, TRBD1, is unchecked because there is no DNA. The CDR3 loop spans 17 amino acids. The germline CDR1 and CDR2 sequences are DFQATT and SNEGSKA (reference sequence). CDR3 protein: CGARGWGGGSTYNEQFF.

The chain is built from TRBV7-9 and TRBJ2-1. Per germline, CDR1 SEHNR and CDR2 FQNEAQ (reference sequence). The CDR3 is 14 amino acids. Here the CDR3 reads CASSLVPRYNEQFF.

The V call is TRBV4-1, the J call TRBJ2-3; TCRdb selects TRBD2, and the lack of DNA leaves this call unchecked. Germline loops: CDR1 MGHRA, CDR2 YSYEKL. The CDR3 sequence is 15 residues long. This chain's CDR3 is CASSQEGREVDTQYF.

The chain carries TRBV5-6 and TRBJ2-2; no DNA is available, so the TRBD1 call from TCRdb remains unchecked. Germline V CDR1 and CDR2: SGHDT, YYEEEE. This CDR3 has 17 amino acids. The CDR3 sequence: CASSPRTRGADTGELFF.

Its frequency marks this clonotype as medium-sized. The V gene is TRBV6-1, the J gene TRBJ2-3; TCRdb lists TRBD1, though no DNA is available to test this call. Germline V gene sequence: CDR1 MNHNS, CDR2 SASEGT. The CDR3 spans 17 residues. CDR3 loop: CASSPLGDRVVFDTQYF.

This chain uses TRBV7-3 with TRBJ2-1; TCRdb's assignment of TRBD2 cannot be checked, as there is no DNA. The germline CDR1 and CDR2 sequences are SGHTA and FQGTGA. The CDR3 contains 14 residues. CDR3 loop: CASSDGTSGAEQFF.

The V gene is TRBV29-1, the J gene TRBJ1-1; the TCRdb D gene call, TRBD1, has no DNA to confirm it. From germline, CDR1 is SQVTM and CDR2 ANQGSEA. The CDR3 sequence is 11 residues long. The CDR3 loop is CSVDGGTEAFF.

The chain links TRBV7-9 to TRBJ2-1; TCRdb names TRBD1, which stays unverified in the absence of DNA. Germline CDR1 and CDR2: SEHNR and FQNEAQ (reference sequence). The CDR3 extends over 14 amino acids. The CDR3: CASSPSRTGFEQFF.

The V gene is TRBV20-1, the J gene TRBJ2-7. This CDR3 has 13 residues. Per germline, CDR1 DFQATT and CDR2 SNEGSKA (reference sequence). CDR3 residues: CSASRRGSYEQYF.